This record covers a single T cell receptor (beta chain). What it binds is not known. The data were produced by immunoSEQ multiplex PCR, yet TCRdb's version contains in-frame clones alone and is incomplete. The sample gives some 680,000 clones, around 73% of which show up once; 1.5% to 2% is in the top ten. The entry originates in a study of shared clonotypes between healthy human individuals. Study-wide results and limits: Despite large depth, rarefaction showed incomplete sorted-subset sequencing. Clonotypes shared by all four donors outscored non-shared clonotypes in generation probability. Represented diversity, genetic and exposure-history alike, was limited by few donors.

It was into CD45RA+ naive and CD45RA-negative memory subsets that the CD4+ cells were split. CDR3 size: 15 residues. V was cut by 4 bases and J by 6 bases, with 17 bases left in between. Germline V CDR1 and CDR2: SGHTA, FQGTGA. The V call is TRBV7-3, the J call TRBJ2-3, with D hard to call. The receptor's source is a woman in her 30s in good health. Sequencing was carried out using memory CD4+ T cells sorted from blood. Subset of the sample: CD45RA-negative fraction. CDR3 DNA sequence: TGTGCCAGCAGCTCCCTAGGAGATTATTTGGATACGCAGTATTTT. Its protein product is CASSSLGDYLDTQYF.